This entry lists 8 T cell receptor beta chains sequenced from one sample in a study of T-cell reconstitution after alpha-beta-depleted transplantation in children (dated by TCRdb to about 2016). The library came from PCR. TCRdb records Illumina HiSeq 2500 as the sequencer. To normalize quantification of the TCRbeta repertoire, the TCR libraries were built with molecular barcoding that relied on unique molecular identifiers. The public sequencing data were trimmed at Q25 with fastp and processed into clonotypes with MiXCR by TCRdb, which kept only in-frame beta chains. Duplicate CDR3 protein sequences are folded into a single record with the most common DNA and genes. In this sample the table shows some 300,000 distinct CDR3 sequences, 9.5% to 13% of which occur a single time. In total, the top ten clones hold 7.5% of the sample. This specimen's treatment or condition label, interpreted: allogeneic hematopoietic cell transplantation with graft depleted of TCRalphabeta T cells and CD19 B cells.

Here the sequenced sample was PBMCs, taken before TCRalphabeta/CD19-depleted stem cell transplant. These receptors all come from a boy younger than two with acute myeloid leukemia, due to receive a stem cell transplant.

This rearrangement joins TRBV7-2 to TRBJ2-7, with D uncertain. The germline V gene encodes CDR1 SGHTA and CDR2 FQGNSA. V was shortened by 6 bases and J by 7 bases, with 13 bases between the two germline ends. The CDR3 sequence is 12 residues long. CDR3 sequence reads: CASSHDWGEQYF. CDR3 sequence (DNA): TGTGCCAGCAGTCACGATTGGGGAGAGCAGTACTTC. Based on the CDR3 plus reference TRBV7-2 and TRBJ2-7, the full variable domain is GAGVSQSPSNKVTEKGKDVELRCDPISGHTALYWYRQSLGQGLEFLIYFQGNSAPDKSGLPSDRFSAERTGGSVSTLTIQRTQQEDSAVYLCASSHDWGEQYFGPGTRLTVT.

The CDR3 sequence is CASTLAGVVETQYF. The DNA for the CDR3 is TGTGCCAGCACACTAGCGGGAGTTGTGGAGACCCAGTACTTC. The chain carries TRBV6-1 and TRBJ2-5; 11 bases are shared with TRBD2. V lost 7 bases to trimming and J lost 5 bases; unmatched junction nucleotides: 6. The CDR3 spans 14 residues. Germline CDR1 MNHNS, CDR2 SASEGT.

This clonotype showed up many times. The genes are TRBV20-1 and TRBJ1-2; 7 bases fit TRBD1. Germline V lookup: CDR1 DFQATT, CDR2 SNEGSKA (reference sequence). The length of the CDR3 is 14 residues. V lost 4 bases, J lost 5 bases, and 10 bases stayed unmatched. CDR3 bases: TGCAGTGCTACGGGACAGCGGGCAAGATATGGCTACACCTTC. This sequence encodes CSATGQRARYGYTF.

This clonotype was detected ten times or more. The J gene is TRBJ2-3, the V gene TRBV12-3 or TRBV12-4, with 8 bases lining up with TRBD2. V dropped 7 bases and J dropped 2; count of bases not matched to a gene: 5. The CDR3 consists of 14 residues. CDR3 in amino acids: CASTPGLDTDTQYF. CDR3 in DNA: TGTGCCAGCACCCCGGGACTAGACACAGATACGCAGTATTTT.

This clonotype was seen a few times. V is TRBV6-1 and J is TRBJ1-4; the match to TRBD1 covers 7 bases. The length of the CDR3 is 18 residues. CDR1 and CDR2 (germline): MNHNS, SASEGT. V dropped 5 bases and J dropped 0; count of bases not matched to a gene: 12. This CDR3 reads CASSQGQWARATNEKLFF. Here the CDR3 DNA reads TGTGCCAGCAGTCAGGGACAGTGGGCCCGTGCAACTAATGAAAAACTGTTTTTT.

The chain employs TRBV6-1 and TRBJ2-4, with a tentative D call TRBD1 (7 bases). The germline V gene encodes CDR1 MNHNS and CDR2 SASEGT. CDR3 length equals 14 residues. The ends were cut back, 5 bases at V and 9 bases at J, with 17 bases in the middle. The CDR3 here is CASSRGGRGSIQYF. The CDR3 DNA reads as TGTGCCAGCAGTCGAGGGGGCCGGGGGAGCATTCAGTACTTC.

Many counts were recorded for this clonotype. The rearrangement uses TRBV29-1 and TRBJ2-1; TRBD1 agrees at 12 bases. CDR3 length equals 19 residues. The germline V gene encodes CDR1 SQVTM and CDR2 ANQGSEA. Unmatched junction bases numbered 15, after V lost 2 bases and J lost 4 bases. The CDR3 DNA is TGCAGCGTTGAAAGATACCTAGGCCGGGACAGGGGGCGGTACAATGAGCAGTTCTTC. Its protein product is CSVERYLGRDRGRYNEQFF.

In its sample, this clonotype was seen many times. The J gene is TRBJ2-7, the V gene TRBV7-9, with D perhaps matching TRBD1 (6 bases). The V and J ends lost 4 bases and 2 bases respectively, with 18 bases between them. From germline, CDR1 is SEHNR and CDR2 FQNEAQ (reference sequence). The CDR3 loop spans 16 amino acids. The DNA of the CDR3 is TGTGCCAGCAGCTCAACTCCGGGACAAAAGACCTACGAGCAGTACTTC. Translating it yields CASSSTPGQKTYEQYF.